One sample yielded the 5 T cell receptor beta chains listed below, sequenced in a study of cytomegalovirus exposure and HLA in healthy donors. PCR involved 60 Vbeta and 13 Jbeta primers. Method: immunoSEQ multiplex PCR; TCRdb's copy keeps in-frame clones and lacks some. The table lists more than 200,000 clones. Sequencing used PBMCs. The receptors here all came from a woman aged 25 to 39 in good health and CMV-seropositive.

This chain connects TRBV19 to TRBJ2-7, with TRBD2 identical over 10 bases. The CDR3 runs to 19 residues. The ends lost 5 bases at V and 4 bases at J; junction bases unmatched: 20. Germline values: CDR1 LNHDA, CDR2 SQIVND (reference sequence). The CDR3 DNA is TGTGCCAGTAGTCCTCGGACAGGACGCCAGCGGGAGGGTTCGTACGAGCAGTACTTC. Amino acids: CASSPRTGRQREGSYEQYF.

The chain is built from TRBV18 and TRBJ1-4, with TRBD1 as a possible D gene (6 bases). The V end lost 2 bases, the J end lost 7 bases, and 8 bases lay between the germline ends. This CDR3 contains 13 residues. The germline gives CDR1 KGHSH, CDR2 LQKENI. CDR3: CASSPSGVEKLFF. In DNA form, the CDR3 reads TGTGCCAGCTCACCATCAGGGGTTGAAAAACTGTTTTTT.

This chain's CDR3 is CASKEGQVNNEQFF. DNA for the CDR3: TGTGCCAGCAAGGAGGGACAGGTGAACAATGAGCAGTTCTTC. The V call is TRBV5-6, the J call TRBJ2-1; 8 nucleotides match TRBD1. J gave up 5 bases and V 6 bases, and 7 bases lay outside the gene matches. The CDR3 loop spans 14 amino acids. Germline assignment: CDR1 SGHDT and CDR2 YYEEEE.

The chain is built from TRBV6-1 and TRBJ1-1, with D tentatively TRBD1 (6 bases). Germline lookup yields CDR1 MNHNS and CDR2 SASEGT. Trimming removed 6 bases at V and 2 bases at J, with 10 bases between. This CDR3 is 13 amino acids long. The CDR3 protein is CASSRTENTEAFF. CDR3 in DNA: TGTGCCAGCAGCCGGACAGAAAACACTGAAGCTTTCTTT.

The chain uses TRBV27 and TRBJ2-7, with D maybe TRBD1 (6 bases). V was cut by 0 bases and J by 9 bases, with 18 bases left in between. CDR3 length: 15 amino acids. CDR1 and CDR2 (germline): MNHEY, SMNVEV (reference sequence). This CDR3 is CASSLSIGPRGGQYF. CDR3 DNA sequence: TGTGCCAGCAGTTTATCGATAGGTCCCAGGGGCGGGCAGTACTTC.